This TCR beta chain emerged from a study of technical replicates of blood from a handful of donors. Trimming left V 0 bases short and J 4 bases short, with 9 bases between. CDR3 length equals 14 residues. Germline V lookup: CDR1 MNHEY, CDR2 SVGAGI. Clones were read by immunoSEQ multiplex PCR, and TCRdb kept only the in-frame ones, dropping some. The top ten hold 0.2% to 0.25% of the sample, which has about 54,000 clones, roughly 92% seen once. The chain couples TRBV6-5 to TRBJ1-1; the D is unclear. Sequences were obtained from T cells isolated from PBMCs. The TCR sequence derives from a human donor in good health. CDR3 region: CASSYSLGGTEAFF. The CDR3, as DNA: TGTGCCAGCAGTTACTCCCTCGGTGGCACTGAAGCTTTCTTT.